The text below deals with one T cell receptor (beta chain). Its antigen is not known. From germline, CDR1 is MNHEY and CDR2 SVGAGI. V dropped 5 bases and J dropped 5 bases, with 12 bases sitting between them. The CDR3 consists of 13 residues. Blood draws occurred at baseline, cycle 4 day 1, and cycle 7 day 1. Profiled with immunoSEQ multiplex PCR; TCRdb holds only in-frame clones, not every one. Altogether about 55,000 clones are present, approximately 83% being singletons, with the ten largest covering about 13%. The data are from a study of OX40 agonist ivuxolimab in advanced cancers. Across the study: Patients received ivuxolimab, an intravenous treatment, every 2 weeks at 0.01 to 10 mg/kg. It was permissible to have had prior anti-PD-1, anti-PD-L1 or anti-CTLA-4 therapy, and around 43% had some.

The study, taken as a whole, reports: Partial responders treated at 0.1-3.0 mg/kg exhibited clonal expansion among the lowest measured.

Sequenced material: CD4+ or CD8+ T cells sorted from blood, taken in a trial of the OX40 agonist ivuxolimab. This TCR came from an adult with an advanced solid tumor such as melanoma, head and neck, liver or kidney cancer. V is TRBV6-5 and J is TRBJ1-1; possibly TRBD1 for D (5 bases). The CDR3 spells CASSMQGGTEAFF. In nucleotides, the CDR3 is TGTGCCAGCAGTATGCAGGGAGGGACTGAAGCTTTCTTT.